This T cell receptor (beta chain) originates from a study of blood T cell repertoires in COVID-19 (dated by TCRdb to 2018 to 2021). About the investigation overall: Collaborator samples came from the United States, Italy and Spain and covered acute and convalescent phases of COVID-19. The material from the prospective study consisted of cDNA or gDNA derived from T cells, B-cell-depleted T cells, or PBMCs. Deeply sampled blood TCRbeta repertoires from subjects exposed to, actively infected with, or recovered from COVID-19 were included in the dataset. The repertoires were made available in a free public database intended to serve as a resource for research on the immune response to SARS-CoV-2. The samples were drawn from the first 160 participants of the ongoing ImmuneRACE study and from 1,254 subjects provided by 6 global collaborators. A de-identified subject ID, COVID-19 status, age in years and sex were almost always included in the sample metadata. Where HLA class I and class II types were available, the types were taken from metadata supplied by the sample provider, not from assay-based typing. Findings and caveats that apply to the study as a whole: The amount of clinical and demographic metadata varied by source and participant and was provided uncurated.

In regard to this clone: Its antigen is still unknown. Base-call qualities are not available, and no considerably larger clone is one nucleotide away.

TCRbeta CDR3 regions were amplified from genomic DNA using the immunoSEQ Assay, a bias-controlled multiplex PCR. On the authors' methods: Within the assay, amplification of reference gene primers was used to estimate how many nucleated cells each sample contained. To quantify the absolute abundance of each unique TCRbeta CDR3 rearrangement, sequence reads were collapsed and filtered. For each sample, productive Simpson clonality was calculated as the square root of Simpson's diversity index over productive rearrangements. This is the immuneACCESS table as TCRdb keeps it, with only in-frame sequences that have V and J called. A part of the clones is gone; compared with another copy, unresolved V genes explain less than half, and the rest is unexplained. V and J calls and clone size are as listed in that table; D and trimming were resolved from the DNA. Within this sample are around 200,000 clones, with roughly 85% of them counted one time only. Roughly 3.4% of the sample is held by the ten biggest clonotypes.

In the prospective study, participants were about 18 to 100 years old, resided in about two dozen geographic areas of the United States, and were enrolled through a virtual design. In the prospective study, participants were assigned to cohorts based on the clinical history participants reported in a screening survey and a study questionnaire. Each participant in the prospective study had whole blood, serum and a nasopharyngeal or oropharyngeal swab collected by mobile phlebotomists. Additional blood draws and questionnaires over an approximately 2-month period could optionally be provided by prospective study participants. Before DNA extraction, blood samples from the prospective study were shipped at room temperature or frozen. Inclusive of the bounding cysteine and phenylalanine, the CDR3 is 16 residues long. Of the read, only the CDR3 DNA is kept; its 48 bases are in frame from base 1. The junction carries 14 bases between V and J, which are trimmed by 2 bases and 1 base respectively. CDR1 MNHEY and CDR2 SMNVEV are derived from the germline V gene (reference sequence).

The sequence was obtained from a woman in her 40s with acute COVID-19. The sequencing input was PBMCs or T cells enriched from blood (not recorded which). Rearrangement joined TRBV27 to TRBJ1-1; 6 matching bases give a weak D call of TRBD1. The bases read TGTGCCAGCAGTTTAAGGCCAGGGGAGGGGAACACTGAAGCTTTCTTT. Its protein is CASSLRPGEGNTEAFF.